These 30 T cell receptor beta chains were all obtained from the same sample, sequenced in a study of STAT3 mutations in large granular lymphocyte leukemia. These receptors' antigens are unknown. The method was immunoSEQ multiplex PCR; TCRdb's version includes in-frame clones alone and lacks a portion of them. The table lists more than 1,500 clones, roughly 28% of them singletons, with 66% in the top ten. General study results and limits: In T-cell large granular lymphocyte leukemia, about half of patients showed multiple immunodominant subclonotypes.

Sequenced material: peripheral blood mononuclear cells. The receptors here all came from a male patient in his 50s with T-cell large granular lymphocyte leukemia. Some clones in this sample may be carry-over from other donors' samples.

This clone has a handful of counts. The CDR3 sequence is CASSLPIAGESSYEQYF. The CDR3 bases are TGTGCCAGCAGCTTACCAATAGCGGGGGAAAGCTCCTACGAGCAGTACTTC. The chain recombines TRBV7-9 with TRBJ2-7; TRBD2 aligns across 9 bases. Germline values: CDR1 SEHNR, CDR2 FQNEAQ (reference sequence). The CDR3 is 17 residues long. Trimming took 2 bases from V and 0 from J; bases not matched to a gene: 8.

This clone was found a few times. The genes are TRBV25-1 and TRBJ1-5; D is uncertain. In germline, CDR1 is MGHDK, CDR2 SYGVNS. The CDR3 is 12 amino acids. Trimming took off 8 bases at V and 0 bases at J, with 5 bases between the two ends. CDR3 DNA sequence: TGTGCCAGCGGCTATAGCAATCAGCCCCAGCATTTT. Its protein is CASGYSNQPQHF.

The DNA for the CDR3 is TGCAGCGGACACAGGGGCGAAAAACTGTTTTTT. It encodes CSGHRGEKLFF. This rearrangement joins TRBV29-1 to TRBJ1-4; 7 nucleotides agree with TRBD1. Germline assignment: CDR1 SQVTM and CDR2 ANQGSEA. J was trimmed by 8 bases and V by 7 bases; bases with no gene match: 4. The CDR3 runs to 11 residues.

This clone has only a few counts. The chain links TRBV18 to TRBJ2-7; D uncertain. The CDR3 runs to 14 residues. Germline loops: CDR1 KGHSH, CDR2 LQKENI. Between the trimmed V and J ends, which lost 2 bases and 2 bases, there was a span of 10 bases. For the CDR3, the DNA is TGTGCCAGCTCACCAGGAAGGACGGCCTACGAGCAGTACTTC. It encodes CASSPGRTAYEQYF. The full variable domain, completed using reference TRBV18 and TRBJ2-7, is NAGVMQNPRHLVRRRGQEARLRCSPMKGHSHVYWYRQLPEEGLKFMVYLQKENIIDESGMPKERFSAEFPKEGPSILRIQQVVRGDSAAYFCASSPGRTAYEQYFGPGTRLTVT.

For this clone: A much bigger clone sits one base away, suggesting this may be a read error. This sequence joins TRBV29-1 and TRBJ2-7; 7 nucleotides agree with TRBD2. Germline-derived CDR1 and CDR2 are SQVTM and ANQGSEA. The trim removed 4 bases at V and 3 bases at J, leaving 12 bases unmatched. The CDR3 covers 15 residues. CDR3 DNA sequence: TGCAGCGTTGCCGGTACTAGCGTGAGCAACTACGAGCAGTACGTC. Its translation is CSVAGTSVSNYEQYV.

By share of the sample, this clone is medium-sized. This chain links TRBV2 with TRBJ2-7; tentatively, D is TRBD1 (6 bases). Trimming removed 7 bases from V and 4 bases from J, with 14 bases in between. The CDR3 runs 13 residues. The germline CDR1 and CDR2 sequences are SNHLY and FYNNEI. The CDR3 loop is CASNPQTGYEQYF. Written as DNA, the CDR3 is TGTGCCAGCAATCCCCAGACAGGTTACGAGCAGTACTTC.

CDR3 sequence reads: CASSLVGNEQFF. CDR3 in DNA: TGTGCCAGCAGTTTAGTTGGGAATGAGCAGTTCTTC. This chain uses TRBV27 with TRBJ2-1; D not certain. V was clipped by 2 bases and J by 7 bases, with 6 bases between them. CDR1 is MNHEY, CDR2 SMNVEV, per germline (reference sequence). The CDR3 length is 12 residues.

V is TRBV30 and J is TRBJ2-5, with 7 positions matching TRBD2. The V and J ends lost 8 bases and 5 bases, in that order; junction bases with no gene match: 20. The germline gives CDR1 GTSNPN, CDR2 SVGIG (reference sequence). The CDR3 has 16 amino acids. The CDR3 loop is CAGDPRPSGRGETQYF. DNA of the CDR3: TGTGCCGGGGACCCACGCCCTAGCGGCCGAGGGGAGACCCAGTACTTC.

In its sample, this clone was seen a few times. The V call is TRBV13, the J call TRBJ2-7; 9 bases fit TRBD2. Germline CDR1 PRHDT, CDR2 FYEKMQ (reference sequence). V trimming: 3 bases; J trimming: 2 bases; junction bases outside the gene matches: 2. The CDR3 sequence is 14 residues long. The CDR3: CASSFGLATYEQYF. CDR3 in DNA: TGTGCCAGCAGCTTCGGACTAGCGACCTACGAGCAGTACTTC.

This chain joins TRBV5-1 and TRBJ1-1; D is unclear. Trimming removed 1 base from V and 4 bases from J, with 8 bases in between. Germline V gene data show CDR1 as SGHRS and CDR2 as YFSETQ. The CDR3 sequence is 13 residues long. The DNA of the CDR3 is TGCGCCAGCAGCTTGTGGGAGGGCACTGAAGCTTTCTTT. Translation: CASSLWEGTEAFF.

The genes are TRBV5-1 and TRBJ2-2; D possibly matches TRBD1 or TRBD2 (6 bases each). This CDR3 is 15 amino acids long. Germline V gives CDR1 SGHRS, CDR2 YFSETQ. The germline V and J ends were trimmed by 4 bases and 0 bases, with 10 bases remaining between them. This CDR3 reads CASSRGDTNTGELFF. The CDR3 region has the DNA TGCGCCAGCAGCCGCGGGGACACGAACACCGGGGAGCTGTTTTTT.

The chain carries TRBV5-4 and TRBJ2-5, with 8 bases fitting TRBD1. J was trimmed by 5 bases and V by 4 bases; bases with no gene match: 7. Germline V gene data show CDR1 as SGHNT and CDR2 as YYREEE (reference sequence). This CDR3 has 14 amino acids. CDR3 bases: TGTGCCAGCAGCCGGACAGGGATTAAGGAGACCCAGTACTTC. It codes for CASSRTGIKETQYF.

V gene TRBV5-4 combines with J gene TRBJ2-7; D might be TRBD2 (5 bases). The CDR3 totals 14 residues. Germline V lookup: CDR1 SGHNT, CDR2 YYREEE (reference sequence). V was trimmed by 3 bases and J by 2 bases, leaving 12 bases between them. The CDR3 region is CASSSSSGTYEQYF. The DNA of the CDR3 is TGTGCCAGCAGCTCGAGCTCCGGGACCTACGAGCAGTACTTC.

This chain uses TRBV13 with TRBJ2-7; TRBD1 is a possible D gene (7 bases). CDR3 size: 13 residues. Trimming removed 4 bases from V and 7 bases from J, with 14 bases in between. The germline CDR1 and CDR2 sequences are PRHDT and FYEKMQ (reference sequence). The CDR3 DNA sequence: TGTGCCAGCAGCTCGGAGGGGGCGGCTGAGCAGTACTTC. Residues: CASSSEGAAEQYF.

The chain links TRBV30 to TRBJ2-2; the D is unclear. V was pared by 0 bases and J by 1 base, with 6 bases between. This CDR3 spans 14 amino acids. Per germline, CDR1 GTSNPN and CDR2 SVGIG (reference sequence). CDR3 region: CAWSVARNTGELFF. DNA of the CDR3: TGTGCCTGGAGTGTGGCCAGGAACACCGGGGAGCTGTTTTTT.

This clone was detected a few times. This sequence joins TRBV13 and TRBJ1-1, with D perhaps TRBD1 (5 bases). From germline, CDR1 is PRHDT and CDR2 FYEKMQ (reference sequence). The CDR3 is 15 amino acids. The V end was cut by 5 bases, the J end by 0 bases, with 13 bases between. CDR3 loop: CASSVAGEMNTEAFF. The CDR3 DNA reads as TGTGCCAGCAGCGTCGCGGGGGAGATGAACACTGAAGCTTTCTTT.

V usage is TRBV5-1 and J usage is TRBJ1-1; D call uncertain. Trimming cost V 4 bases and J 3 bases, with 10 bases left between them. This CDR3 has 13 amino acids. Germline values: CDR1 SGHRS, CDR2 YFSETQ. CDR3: CASSPRHDTEAFF. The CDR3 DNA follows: TGCGCCAGCAGCCCCCGACATGACACTGAAGCTTTCTTT.

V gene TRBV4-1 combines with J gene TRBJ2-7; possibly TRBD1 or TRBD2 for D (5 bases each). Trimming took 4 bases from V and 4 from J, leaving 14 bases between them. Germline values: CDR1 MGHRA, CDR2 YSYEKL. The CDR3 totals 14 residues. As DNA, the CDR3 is TGCGCCAGCAGCCCCTGGGGCAGCGGTTACGAGCAGTACTTC. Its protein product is CASSPWGSGYEQYF.

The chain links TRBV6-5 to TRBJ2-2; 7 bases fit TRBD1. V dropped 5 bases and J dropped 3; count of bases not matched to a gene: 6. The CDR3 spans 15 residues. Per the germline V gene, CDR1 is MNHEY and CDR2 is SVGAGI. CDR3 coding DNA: TGTGCCAGCAGTCCCCGAAGGGGGCACACCGGGGAGCTGTTTTTT. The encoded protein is CASSPRRGHTGELFF.

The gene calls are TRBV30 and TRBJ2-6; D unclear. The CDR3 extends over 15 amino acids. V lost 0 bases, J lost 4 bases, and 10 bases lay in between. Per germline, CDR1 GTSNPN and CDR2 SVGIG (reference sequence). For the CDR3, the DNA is TGTGCCTGGAGTGTACTGGGATCCGGGGCCAACGTCCTGACTTTC. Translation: CAWSVLGSGANVLTF.

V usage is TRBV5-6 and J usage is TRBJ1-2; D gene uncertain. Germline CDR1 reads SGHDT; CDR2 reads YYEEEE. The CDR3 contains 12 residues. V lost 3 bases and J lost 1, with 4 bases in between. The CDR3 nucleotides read TGTGCCAGCAGCTCGAATAACTATGGCTACACCTTC. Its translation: CASSSNNYGYTF.

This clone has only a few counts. CDR3 residues: CASSPDFYEQYF. CDR3 in DNA: TGTGCCAGCAGTCCCGACTTCTACGAGCAGTACTTC. The chain uses TRBV6-6 and TRBJ2-7; no clear D gene. Germline V CDR1 and CDR2: MNHNY, SVGAGI (reference sequence). This CDR3 comprises 12 residues. Trimming removed 5 bases from V and 3 bases from J, with 8 bases in between.

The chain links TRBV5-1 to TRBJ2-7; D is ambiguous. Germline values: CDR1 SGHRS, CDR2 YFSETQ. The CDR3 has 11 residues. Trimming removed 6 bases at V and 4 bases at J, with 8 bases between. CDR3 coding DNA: TGCGCCAGCAAGAAAGAGTACGAGCAGTACTTC. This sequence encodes CASKKEYEQYF.

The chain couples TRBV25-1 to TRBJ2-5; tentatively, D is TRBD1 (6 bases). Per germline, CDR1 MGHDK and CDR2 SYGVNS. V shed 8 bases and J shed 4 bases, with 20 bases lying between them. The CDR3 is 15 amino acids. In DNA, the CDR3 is TGTGCCAGCGGTTCCTGGGGGCAAATTGCAGAGACCCAGTACTTC. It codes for CASGSWGQIAETQYF.

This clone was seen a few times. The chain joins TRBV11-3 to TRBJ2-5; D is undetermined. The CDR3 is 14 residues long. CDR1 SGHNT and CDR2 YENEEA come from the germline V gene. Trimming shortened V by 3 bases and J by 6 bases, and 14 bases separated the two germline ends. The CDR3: CASSLGGDFKTQYF. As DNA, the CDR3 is TGTGCCAGCAGCTTGGGCGGAGATTTTAAGACCCAGTACTTC.

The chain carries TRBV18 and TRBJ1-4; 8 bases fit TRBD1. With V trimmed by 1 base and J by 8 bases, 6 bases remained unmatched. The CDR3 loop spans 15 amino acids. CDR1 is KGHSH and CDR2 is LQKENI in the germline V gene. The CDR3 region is CASSPRGTGREKLFF. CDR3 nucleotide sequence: TGTGCCAGCTCACCACGTGGGACAGGAAGGGAAAAACTGTTTTTT.

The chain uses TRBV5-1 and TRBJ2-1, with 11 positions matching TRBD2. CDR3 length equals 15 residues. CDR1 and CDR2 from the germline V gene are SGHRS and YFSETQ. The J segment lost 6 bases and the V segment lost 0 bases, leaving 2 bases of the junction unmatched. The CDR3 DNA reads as TGCGCCAGCAGCTTGGATAGCGGGAGGGCCAATGAGCAGTTCTTC. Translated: CASSLDSGRANEQFF.

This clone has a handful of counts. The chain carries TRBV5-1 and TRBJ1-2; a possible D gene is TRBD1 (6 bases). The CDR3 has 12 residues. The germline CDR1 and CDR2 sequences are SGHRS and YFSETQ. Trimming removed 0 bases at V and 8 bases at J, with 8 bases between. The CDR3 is CASSLAGEGYTF. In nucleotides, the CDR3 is TGCGCCAGCAGCTTGGCAGGGGAAGGCTACACCTTC.

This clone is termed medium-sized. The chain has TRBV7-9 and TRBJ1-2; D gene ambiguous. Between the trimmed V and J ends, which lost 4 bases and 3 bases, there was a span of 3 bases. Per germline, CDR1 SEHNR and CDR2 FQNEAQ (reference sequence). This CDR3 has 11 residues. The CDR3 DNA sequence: TGTGCCAGCAGCTCCGACTATGGCTACACCTTC. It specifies CASSSDYGYTF.

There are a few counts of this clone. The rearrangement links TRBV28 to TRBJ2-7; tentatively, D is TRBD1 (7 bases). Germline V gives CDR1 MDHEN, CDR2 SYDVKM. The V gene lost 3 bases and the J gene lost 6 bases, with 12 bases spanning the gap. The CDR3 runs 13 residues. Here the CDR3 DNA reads TGTGCCAGCAGTTTCAGGGGGGCCGGCGAGCAGTACTTC. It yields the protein CASSFRGAGEQYF.